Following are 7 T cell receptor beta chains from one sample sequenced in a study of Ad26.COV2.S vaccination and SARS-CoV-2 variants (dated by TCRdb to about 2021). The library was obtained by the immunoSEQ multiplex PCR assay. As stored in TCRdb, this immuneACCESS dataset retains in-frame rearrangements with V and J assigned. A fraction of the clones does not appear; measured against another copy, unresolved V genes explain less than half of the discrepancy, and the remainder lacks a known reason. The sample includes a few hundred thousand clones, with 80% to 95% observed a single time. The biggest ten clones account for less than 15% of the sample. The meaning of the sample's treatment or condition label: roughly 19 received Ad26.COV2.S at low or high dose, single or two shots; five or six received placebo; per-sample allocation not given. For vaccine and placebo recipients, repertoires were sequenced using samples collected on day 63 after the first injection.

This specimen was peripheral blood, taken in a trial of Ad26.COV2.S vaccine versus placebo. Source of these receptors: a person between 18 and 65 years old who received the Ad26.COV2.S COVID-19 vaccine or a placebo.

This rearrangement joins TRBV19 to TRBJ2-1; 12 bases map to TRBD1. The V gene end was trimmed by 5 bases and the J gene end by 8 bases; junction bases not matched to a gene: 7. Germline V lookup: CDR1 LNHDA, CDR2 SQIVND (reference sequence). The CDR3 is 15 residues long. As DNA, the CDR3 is TGTGCCAGTAGTTTCCGGGACAGGGGGCTGTATGAGCAGTTCTTC. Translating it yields CASSFRDRGLYEQFF.

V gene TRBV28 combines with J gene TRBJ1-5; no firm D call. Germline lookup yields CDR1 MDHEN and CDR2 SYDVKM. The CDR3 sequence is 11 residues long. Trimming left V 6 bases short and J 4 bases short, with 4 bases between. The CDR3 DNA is TGTGCCAGCAGCAATAATCAGCCCCAGCATTTT. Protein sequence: CASSNNQPQHF.

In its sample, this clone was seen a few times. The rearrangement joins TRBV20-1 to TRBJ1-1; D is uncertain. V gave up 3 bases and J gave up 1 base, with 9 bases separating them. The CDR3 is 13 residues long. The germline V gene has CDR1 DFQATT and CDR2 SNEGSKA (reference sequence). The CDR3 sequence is CSASAQPNTEAFF. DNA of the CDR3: TGCAGTGCTAGTGCCCAGCCGAACACTGAAGCTTTCTTT.

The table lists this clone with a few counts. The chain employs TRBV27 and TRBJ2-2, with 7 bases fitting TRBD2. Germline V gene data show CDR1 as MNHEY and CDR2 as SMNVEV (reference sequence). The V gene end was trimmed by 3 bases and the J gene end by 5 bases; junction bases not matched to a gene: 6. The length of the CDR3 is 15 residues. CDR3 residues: CASSFGGSLTGELFF. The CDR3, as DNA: TGTGCCAGCAGTTTTGGCGGGAGTTTGACCGGGGAGCTGTTTTTT.

The CDR3 DNA reads TGTGCCAGCTCACGGAGCAGGGTGGGGACTGAAGCTTTCTTT. Its protein product is CASSRSRVGTEAFF. This chain links TRBV18 with TRBJ1-1; D is perhaps TRBD1 (5 bases). Trimming removed 4 bases at V and 5 bases at J, with 14 bases between. This CDR3 has 14 residues. The germline gives CDR1 KGHSH, CDR2 LQKENI.

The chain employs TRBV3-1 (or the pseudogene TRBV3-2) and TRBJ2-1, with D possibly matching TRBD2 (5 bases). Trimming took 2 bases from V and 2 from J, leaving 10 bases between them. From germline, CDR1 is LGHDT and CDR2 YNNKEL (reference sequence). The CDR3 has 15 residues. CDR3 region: CASSQREFPYNEQFF. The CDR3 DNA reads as TGTGCCAGCAGCCAAAGGGAGTTCCCCTACAATGAGCAGTTCTTC.

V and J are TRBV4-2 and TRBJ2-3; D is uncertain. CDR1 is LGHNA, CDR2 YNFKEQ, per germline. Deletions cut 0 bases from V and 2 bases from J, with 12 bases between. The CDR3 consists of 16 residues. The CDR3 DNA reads TGTGCCAGCAGCCAAGATTGGTCTAACCCCACAGATACGCAGTATTTT. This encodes CASSQDWSNPTDTQYF.